These T cell receptor beta chains were read from a single sample in a study of molecular identifiers for immune sequencing clone quantification. From the PCR reads, TCRdb called clonotypes with MiXCR, one entry per CDR3 protein. This table holds about 510,000 distinct CDR3 sequences, about 26% found once. The sequenced material came from naive CD8+ T cells from blood, with Jurkat cell RNA spiked in. These receptors were collected from a human donor in good health. Some libraries in this study had Jurkat cell RNA spiked in. The CDR3 runs from the conserved cysteine through the conserved F or W. Fields, in order: J gene, CDR3 length, V gene, clone size, D gene, CDR3 DNA, CDR3 protein. D genes are given only for firm matches. Size is stated for part of the rows, as once, few or many counts, or as a class when the clone is expanded.

>TRBJ2-3|17|TRBV7-9|few|-
TGTGCCAGCAGCAATCCCCTAGCACTAATTAACACAGATACGCAGTATTTT
CASSNPLALINTDTQYF
>TRBJ2-5|13|TRBV7-3|many|-
TGTGCCAGCAGCTCGTTGGGACAAGAGACCCAGTACTTC
CASSSLGQETQYF
>TRBJ1-5|14|TRBV19|-|-
TGTGCCAGTAGTATTCCGGGGCTGAATCAGCCCCAGCATTTT
CASSIPGLNQPQHF
>TRBJ2-1|13|TRBV30|many|TRBD2
TGTGCCTGGGGACTAGCCTTCTACAATGAGCAGTTCTTC
CAWGLAFYNEQFF
>TRBJ1-1|14|TRBV29-1|few|-
TGCAGCGTTGAATTCGGCACCGGGAACACTGAAGCTTTCTTT
CSVEFGTGNTEAFF
>TRBJ1-1|14|TRBV29-1|many|TRBD1
TGCAGCGTTTTCGGACAGGAAGATAACACTGAAGCTTTCTTT
CSVFGQEDNTEAFF
>TRBJ2-5|13|TRBV28|many|-
TGTGCCAGCGTCGCCGAGGGATTAGAGACCCAGTACTTC
CASVAEGLETQYF
>TRBJ2-3|16|TRBV4-1|few|-
TGCGCCAGCAGCCAGATTGTAGGACCTAGCACAGATACGCAGTATTTT
CASSQIVGPSTDTQYF
>TRBJ2-7|12|TRBV2|few|-
TGTGCCAGCAGTGAAAGTGTTCACGAGCAGTACTTC
CASSESVHEQYF
>TRBJ2-3|17|TRBV7-2|few|-
TGTGCCAGCAGCTTAGATGGCGCGGGGTCCCTCACAGATACGCAGTATTTT
CASSLDGAGSLTDTQYF
>TRBJ1-2|16|TRBV7-6|-|TRBD1
TGTGCCAGCAGAAAGCCGACAGGGAAGAGCGACTATGGCTACACCTTC
CASRKPTGKSDYGYTF
>TRBJ2-3|14|TRBV7-8|many|TRBD2
TGTGCCAGCAGCTTTAGCGGGGGGACAGATACGCAGTATTTT
CASSFSGGTDTQYF
>TRBJ2-5|15|TRBV11-2|-|TRBD2
TGTGCCAGCAGCCCTGGGACTAGCGAGTGGGAGACCCAGTACTTC
CASSPGTSEWETQYF
>TRBJ1-2|14|TRBV19|few|-
TGTGCCAGTAAGAAGACACCCACCGATTATGGCTACACCTTC
CASKKTPTDYGYTF
>TRBJ1-2|15|TRBV2|few|-
TGTGCCAGCAGTGAAAATCTGGGCAGAAACTATGGCTACACCTTC
CASSENLGRNYGYTF
>TRBJ1-1|14|TRBV7-9|few|-
TGTGCCAGCACCGCACAGAGCATGAACACTGAAGCTTTCTTT
CASTAQSMNTEAFF
>TRBJ1-5|14|TRBV24-1|few|-
TGTGCCACCAGTGACCGGATAACGGACGGGCCCCAGCATTTT
CATSDRITDGPQHF
>TRBJ2-3|15|TRBV4-1|many|-
TGCGCCAGCAGCTCCGGCTCCTTTGACACAGATACGCAGTATTTT
CASSSGSFDTDTQYF
>TRBJ1-6|14|TRBV2|-|-
TGTGCCAGCAGTGCGGGGGTTCGGAATTCACCCCTCCACTTT
CASSAGVRNSPLHF
>TRBJ1-1|14|TRBV7-2|-|-
TGTGCCAGCAGCTTACGGGCGGAGAACACTGAAGCTTTCTTT
CASSLRAENTEAFF
>TRBJ2-7|17|TRBV27|few|TRBD2
TGTGCCAGCAGCCAAAGTGGGACTAGCGGGAGTTACTACGAGCAGTACTTC
CASSQSGTSGSYYEQYF
>TRBJ1-2|14|TRBV7-9|many|-
TGTGCCAGCAGCTTAGCCCCTAACAGCTATGGCTACACCTTC
CASSLAPNSYGYTF
>TRBJ2-1|16|TRBV7-9|-|TRBD2
TGTGCCAGCAGCTTAGGGGGACTAGCATTTTTGAATGAGCAGTTCTTC
CASSLGGLAFLNEQFF
>TRBJ1-4|15|TRBV5-4|few|TRBD1
TGTGCCAGCAGCTCGAGTGACAGGGACGTGGGAAAACTGTTTTTT
CASSSSDRDVGKLFF
>TRBJ2-5|13|TRBV5-4|many|-
TGTGCCAGCAGCCTTGAACAGCAAGAGACCCAGTACTTC
CASSLEQQETQYF